This TCR beta chain came from a study of kidney transplant recipient with SARS-CoV-2 infection. TCRdb processed the reads anew with MiXCR; each CDR3 protein has one entry. Of about 240,000 distinct CDR3 sequences detected, under 35% appear once; the ten largest clones hold more than 6.5%. The CDR3 has 17 residues if both end residues are counted. Concerning this clonotype itself: This may arise from a read error, as a much more abundant clone is one base away. Because the CDR3's place on the DNA is in doubt, the DNA is left out and the CDR3 is given as listed by TCRdb.

The sequenced sample was a blood sample, obtained at baseline and on day 111 from a kidney transplant recipient. This sequence originates from a male patient in his 30s who had COVID-19 and was a kidney transplant recipient. Some T cells may be graft donor cells. The chain has TRBV12-2 and TRBJ1-2. TRBV12-2 is a documented pseudogene. Here the CDR3 reads CASRGRWTPRKTYGCTF.